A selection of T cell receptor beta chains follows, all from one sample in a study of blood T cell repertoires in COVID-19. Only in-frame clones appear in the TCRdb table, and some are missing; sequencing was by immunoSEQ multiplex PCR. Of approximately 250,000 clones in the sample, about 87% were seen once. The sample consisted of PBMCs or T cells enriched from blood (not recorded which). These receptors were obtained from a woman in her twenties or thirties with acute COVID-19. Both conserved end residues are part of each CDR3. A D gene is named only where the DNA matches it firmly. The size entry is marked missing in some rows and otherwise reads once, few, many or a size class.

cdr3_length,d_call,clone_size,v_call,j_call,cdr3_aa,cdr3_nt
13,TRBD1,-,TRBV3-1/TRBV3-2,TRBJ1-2,CASSPTGGYGYTF,TGTGCCAGCAGCCCTACAGGGGGCTATGGCTACACCTTC
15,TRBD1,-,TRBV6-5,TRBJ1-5,CASRRGQGINQPQHF,TGTGCCAGCAGAAGGGGACAGGGGATCAATCAGCCCCAGCATTTT
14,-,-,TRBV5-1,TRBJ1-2,CASSLIAADYGYTF,TGCGCCAGCAGCTTGATTGCAGCGGACTATGGCTACACCTTC
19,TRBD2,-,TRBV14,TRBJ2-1,CASSPGLAGGGPHYNEQFF,TGTGCCAGCAGTCCGGGACTAGCGGGAGGTGGGCCCCACTACAATGAGCAGTTCTTC
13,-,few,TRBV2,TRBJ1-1,CASIQGPNTEAFF,TGTGCCAGCATACAGGGCCCGAACACTGAAGCTTTCTTT
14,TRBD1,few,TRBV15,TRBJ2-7,CATSSHRQGDEQYF,TGTGCCACCAGCAGCCACAGACAGGGGGACGAGCAGTACTTC
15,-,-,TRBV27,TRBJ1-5,CASSLDSSSSQPQHF,TGTGCCAGCAGCCTCGACAGTTCCTCTAGTCAGCCCCAGCATTTT
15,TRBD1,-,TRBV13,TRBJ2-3,CASSLWDSPLDTQYF,TGTGCCAGCAGCTTATGGGACAGCCCCTTGGATACGCAGTATTTT
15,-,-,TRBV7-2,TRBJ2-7,CASSPDWQGLYEQYF,TGTGCCAGCAGCCCCGACTGGCAGGGTCTCTACGAGCAGTACTTC
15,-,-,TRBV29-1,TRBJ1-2,CSVEENLAGFDGYTF,TGCAGCGTTGAAGAGAACTTGGCGGGGTTTGATGGCTACACCTTC
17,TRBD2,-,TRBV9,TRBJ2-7,CASSVEASGRAYYEQYF,TGTGCCAGCAGCGTAGAAGCGAGCGGGAGGGCCTACTACGAGCAGTACTTC
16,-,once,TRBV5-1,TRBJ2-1,CASSLTTGSPYNEQFF,TGCGCCAGCAGCCTCACCACCGGGAGCCCCTACAATGAGCAGTTCTTC